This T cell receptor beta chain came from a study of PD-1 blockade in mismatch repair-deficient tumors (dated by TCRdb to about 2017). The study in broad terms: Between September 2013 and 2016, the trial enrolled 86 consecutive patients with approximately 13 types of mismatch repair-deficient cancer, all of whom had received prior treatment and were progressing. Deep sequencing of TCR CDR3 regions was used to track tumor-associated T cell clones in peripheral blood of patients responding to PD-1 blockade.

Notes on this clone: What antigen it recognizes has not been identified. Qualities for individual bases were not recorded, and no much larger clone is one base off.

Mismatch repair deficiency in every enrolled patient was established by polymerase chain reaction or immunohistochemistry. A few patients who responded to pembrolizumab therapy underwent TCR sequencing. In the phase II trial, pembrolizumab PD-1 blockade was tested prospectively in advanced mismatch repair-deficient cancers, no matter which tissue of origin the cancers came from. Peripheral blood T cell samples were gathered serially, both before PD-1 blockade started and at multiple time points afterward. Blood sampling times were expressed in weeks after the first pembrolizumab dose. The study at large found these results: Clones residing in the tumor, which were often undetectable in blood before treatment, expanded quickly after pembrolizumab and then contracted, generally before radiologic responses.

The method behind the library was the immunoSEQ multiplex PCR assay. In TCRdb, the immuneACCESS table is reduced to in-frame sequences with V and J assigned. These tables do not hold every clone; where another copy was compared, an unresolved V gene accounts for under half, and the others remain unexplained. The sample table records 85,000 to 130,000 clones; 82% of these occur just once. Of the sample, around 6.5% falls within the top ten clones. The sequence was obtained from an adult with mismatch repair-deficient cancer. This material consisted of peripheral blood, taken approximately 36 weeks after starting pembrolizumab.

The sequenced DNA: TGCAGCGTTGAAACGCTAGCGGGAGTAGAGACCCAGTACTTC. Its protein product is CSVETLAGVETQYF. Recombination connected TRBV29-1 to TRBJ2-5, and 10 bases in between align with TRBD2. The CDR3 has 14 amino acids, counting the end cysteine and phenylalanine. The read is trimmed to its CDR3 DNA, 42 bases read in frame from base 1. From V the trimming removes 2 bases and from J it removes 4 bases, while the gene matches leave 4 bases of the junction unaccounted for. The germline V gene sets CDR1 to SQVTM and CDR2 to ANQGSEA.